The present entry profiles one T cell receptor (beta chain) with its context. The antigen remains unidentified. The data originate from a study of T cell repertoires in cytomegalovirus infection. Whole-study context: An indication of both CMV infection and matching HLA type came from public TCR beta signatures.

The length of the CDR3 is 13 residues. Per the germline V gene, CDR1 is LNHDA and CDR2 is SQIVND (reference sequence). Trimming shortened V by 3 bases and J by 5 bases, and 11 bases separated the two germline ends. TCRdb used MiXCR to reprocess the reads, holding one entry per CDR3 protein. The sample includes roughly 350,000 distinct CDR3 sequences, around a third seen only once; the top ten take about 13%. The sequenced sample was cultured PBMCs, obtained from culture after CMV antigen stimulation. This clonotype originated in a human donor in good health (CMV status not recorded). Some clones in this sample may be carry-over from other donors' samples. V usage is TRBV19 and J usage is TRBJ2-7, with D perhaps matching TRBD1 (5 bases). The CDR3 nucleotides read TGTGCCAGTAGTATCCGCCCCAGGGACGAGCAGTACTTC. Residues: CASSIRPRDEQYF.